This TCR beta chain was documented in a study of blood T cell repertoires in COVID-19. Enrollees, about 18 to 90 years old, lived in 24 US areas. Self-reported history from a screening survey and questionnaire set each donor's cohort. Assay: immunoSEQ multiplex PCR; the TCRdb copy retains only in-frame clones and omits some. The table lists around 330,000 clones, 85% of them singletons. CDR3 size: 21 residues. The source is a woman in her 30s who had been exposed to COVID-19. The sequencing input was PBMCs or T cells enriched from blood (not recorded which). The rearrangement uses TRBV21-1 and TRBJ2-2; the table's D gene call, TRBD2, was not cross checked with the DNA. TRBV21-1 is an annotated pseudogene. The CDR3 reads CASSKEGTSGRPSRNTGELFF. The CDR3 region has the DNA TGTGCCAGCAGCAAAGAAGGGACTAGCGGGAGGCCCTCTCGTAACACCGGGGAGCTGTTTTTT.